The present T cell receptor (beta chain) was sequenced within a study of T-cell reconstitution after alpha-beta-depleted transplantation in children. This clonotype was counted at least ten times. Trimming took 0 bases from V and 4 from J, leaving 15 bases between them. The CDR3 is 16 residues long. Germline CDR1 and CDR2: SGHTA and FQGNSA. Molecular barcoding with unique molecular identifiers was used for the TCRbeta library. TCRdb re-derived calls from the PCR reads in MiXCR, one entry per CDR3 protein. The sample consists of about 260,000 distinct CDR3 sequences, roughly 8.2% of them appearing once.

The genes are TRBV7-2 and TRBJ2-5; D is unresolved. This receptor was taken from a male patient under 18 who had a stem cell transplant for acute lymphoblastic leukemia, so the T cells may come from the graft donor. The sequences come from PBMCs, mostly from graft donor cells, collected 180 days after TCRalphabeta/CD19-depleted stem cell transplant. CDR3 coding DNA: TGTGCCAGCAGCTTAGCGCGGTGGGAAATGGGAGAGACCCAGTACTTC. The encoded protein is CASSLARWEMGETQYF.